The 2 T cell receptor beta chains below come from one sample, sequenced in a study of cytomegalovirus exposure and HLA in healthy donors. Both 60 Vbeta primers and 13 Jbeta primers went into the PCR. Here immunoSEQ multiplex PCR was the method, and the copy in TCRdb shows in-frame clones only, minus some. There are about 160,000 clones in the sample; roughly 80% occur only once, and around 2.3% lies in the top ten. The sequenced sample consisted of PBMCs. The receptors shown here come from a man in his fifties in good health and CMV-seropositive.

The V gene is TRBV5-6, the J gene TRBJ1-5; D is possibly TRBD1 (5 bases). Looked up from germline, CDR1 is SGHDT and CDR2 is YYEEEE. The CDR3 is made up of 14 amino acids. Trimming took 4 bases from V and 7 from J, leaving 15 bases between them. The CDR3 bases are TGTGCCAGCAGCGGCCAAGGTGGGGCCCAGCCCCAGCATTTT. This sequence encodes CASSGQGGAQPQHF.

This rearrangement joins TRBV5-5 to TRBJ1-1; TRBD1 matches 8 bases. The CDR3 consists of 14 residues. The trim removed 2 bases at V and 4 bases at J, leaving 4 bases unmatched. From germline, CDR1 is SGHKS and CDR2 YYEKEE (reference sequence). The CDR3: CASSFGQGGTEAFF. For the CDR3, the DNA is TGTGCCAGCAGCTTCGGACAGGGAGGCACTGAAGCTTTCTTT.